Listed below are T cell receptor beta chains from one sample, sequenced in a study of beta chain features in type 1 diabetes. Assay used: immunoSEQ multiplex PCR; TCRdb lists only in-frame clones, some missing. This sample yields roughly 450,000 clones, of which around 13% are seen a single time; under 0.04% belongs to the top ten. The sequencing sample was made of naive CD4+ T cells from blood. All receptors derive from a man younger than 40 in good health. CDR3s include the opening cysteine and the closing phenylalanine or tryptophan.

TRBJ2-1 | TRBV11-3 | CASDRGAYNEQFF
TRBJ1-1 | TRBV5-4 | CASSPSGLNTEAFF
TRBJ1-5 | TRBV7-2 | CASSLATTQPQHF
TRBJ2-6 | TRBV13 | CASSKAGGANGLTF
TRBJ1-2 | TRBV19 | CASSIDHQGLYGYTF
TRBJ2-1 | TRBV7-8 | CASSMRQDGEQFF
TRBJ1-2 | TRBV9 | CASSVASSGDGYTF
TRBJ2-1 | TRBV7-9 | CASSARRVGREEQFF
TRBJ2-2 | TRBV14 | CASSSTRGPFTGELFF
TRBJ2-1 | TRBV7-7 | CASSLGTRNEQFF
TRBJ1-5 | TRBV5-1 | CASSLVGRPSNQPQHF
TRBJ2-5 | TRBV30 | CAWSSGAGETQYF
TRBJ2-3 | TRBV25-1 | CASSSASGNTDTQYF
TRBJ2-5 | TRBV5-1 | CASSIGAGSGQETQYF
TRBJ2-7 | TRBV11-2 | CASSSRTSGRGEQYF
TRBJ1-2 | TRBV12-5 | CASGHRRGYGYTF
TRBJ2-3 | TRBV7-2 | CASGVRAGGPDTQYF
TRBJ1-5 | TRBV19 | CASIGQGGNQPQHF
TRBJ2-1 | TRBV6-1 | CASVWTSGFNPFF
TRBJ2-1 | TRBV30 | CAWRSSPLLFF
TRBJ2-1 | TRBV30 | CAWRPRGRDEQFF
TRBJ1-1 | TRBV5-4 | CASSPRTGPLNTEAFF
TRBJ2-1 | TRBV19 | CASSTSRDNEQFF
TRBJ2-7 | TRBV4-1 | CASSSVGRGYEQYF
TRBJ2-7 | TRBV5-1 | CASSPGTSGGTYEQYF
TRBJ1-1 | TRBV15 | CATSSKMNTEAFF
TRBJ2-7 | TRBV10-3 | CAITGTMTYEQYF
TRBJ2-3 | TRBV5-1 | CASSLGSGQFTDTQYF
TRBJ2-3 | TRBV30 | CAWSKSGSNADTQYF
TRBJ2-5 | TRBV2 | CASHRLLTSGRWGQETQYF
TRBJ2-3 | TRBV11-2 | CASSLRTAHTDTQYF
TRBJ2-7 | TRBV6-6 | CASSRDTGVDEQYF
TRBJ2-3 | TRBV7-7 | CASSSGGTPQSTDTQYF
TRBJ1-3 | TRBV6-5 | CASSYHTGSGNTIYF
TRBJ2-5 | TRBV7-7 | CASSYPGQGETQYF
TRBJ2-3 | TRBV15 | CATSRSPGERTDTQYF
TRBJ2-3 | TRBV18 | CASSPASGLADTQYF
TRBJ2-3 | TRBV28 | CASSLGGTTQYF
TRBJ1-2 | TRBV4-3 | CASSPRDLGGYTF
TRBJ1-1 | TRBV11-2 | CASSYTSGFRNTEAFF
TRBJ2-3 | TRBV9 | CASSVESNRDTQYF
TRBJ2-1 | TRBV4-2 | CASSQGLALGDNEQFF
TRBJ2-5 | TRBV5-4 | CASSPGLAGGPETQYF
TRBJ2-1 | TRBV4-2 | CASSQDPPGLGYNEQFF
TRBJ1-2 | TRBV29-1 | CSVRGTGAYGYTF
TRBJ2-1 | TRBV11-2 | CASSLAGVSYNEQFF
TRBJ1-5 | TRBV29-1 | CSVGEPGMGQPQHF
TRBJ1-6 | TRBV5-1 | CASSLDQRGTMSPLHF